The rows below give T cell receptor beta chains drawn from one sample of a study of blood T cells in healthy people across ages. TCRdb re-derived calls from the 5' RACE reads in MiXCR, one entry per CDR3 protein. Of about 640,000 distinct CDR3 sequences listed, roughly 53% are singletons. The sequenced sample was blood. The receptors shown here come from a man between 60 and 75 years old in good health. Both conserved end residues are trimmed from each CDR3. The order of the fields is D gene, J gene, CDR3 length, V gene, clone size, CDR3 protein. The D gene is left open where the match is weak. Clone size, where shown, is once, few, many, or a class for clones that have expanded.

-,TRBJ2-5,11,TRBV10-3,-,AIRNLVEETQN
-,TRBJ2-3,13,TRBV12-3/TRBV12-4,-,ASTLRGGWADTQY
TRBD2,TRBJ2-1,13,TRBV6-5,-,ASTPTSGVVGEQF
TRBD2,TRBJ2-1,17,TRBV18,few,ASSPNLAGATSSYNEQF
-,TRBJ1-2,13,TRBV3-1,-,ASSSNRGGLYGYT
-,TRBJ2-5,10,TRBV29-1,few,SVGSRQETQY
-,TRBJ1-2,12,TRBV4-2,-,ASSQGQVEVSYT
TRBD1,TRBJ2-5,14,TRBV20-1,-,SARDRRGQGQETQY
-,TRBJ2-2,12,TRBV7-8,-,ASSPSRLAGELF
-,TRBJ2-1,11,TRBV7-2,-,ASSPFLAPEQF
-,TRBJ2-1,13,TRBV5-1,-,ASSFGQLLYNEQF
TRBD2,TRBJ2-7,12,TRBV20-1,-,SASRTSGGYEQY
-,TRBJ2-1,16,TRBV9,-,ASSGEFGTPEGNNEQF
-,TRBJ1-2,14,TRBV11-2,few,ASSLASQGLDYGYT
TRBD1,TRBJ2-5,11,TRBV12-3/TRBV12-4,-,ANSFAGGETQY
TRBD2,TRBJ2-3,16,TRBV4-1,once,ASSQDGAGTSGVDTQY